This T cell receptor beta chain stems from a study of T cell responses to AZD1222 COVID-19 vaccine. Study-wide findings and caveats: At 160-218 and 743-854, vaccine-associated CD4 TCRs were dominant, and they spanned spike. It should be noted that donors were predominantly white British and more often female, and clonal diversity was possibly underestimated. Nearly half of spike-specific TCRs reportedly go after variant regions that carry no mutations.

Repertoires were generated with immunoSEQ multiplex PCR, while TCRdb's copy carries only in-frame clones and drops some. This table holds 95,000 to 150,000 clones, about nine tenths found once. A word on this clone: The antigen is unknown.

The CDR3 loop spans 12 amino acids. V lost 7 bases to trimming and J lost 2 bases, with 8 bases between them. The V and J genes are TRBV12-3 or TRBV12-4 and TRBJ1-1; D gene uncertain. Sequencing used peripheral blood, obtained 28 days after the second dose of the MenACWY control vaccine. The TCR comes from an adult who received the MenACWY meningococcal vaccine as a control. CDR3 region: CASIDRNTEAFF. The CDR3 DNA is TGTGCCAGCATTGACCGTAACACTGAAGCTTTCTTT.